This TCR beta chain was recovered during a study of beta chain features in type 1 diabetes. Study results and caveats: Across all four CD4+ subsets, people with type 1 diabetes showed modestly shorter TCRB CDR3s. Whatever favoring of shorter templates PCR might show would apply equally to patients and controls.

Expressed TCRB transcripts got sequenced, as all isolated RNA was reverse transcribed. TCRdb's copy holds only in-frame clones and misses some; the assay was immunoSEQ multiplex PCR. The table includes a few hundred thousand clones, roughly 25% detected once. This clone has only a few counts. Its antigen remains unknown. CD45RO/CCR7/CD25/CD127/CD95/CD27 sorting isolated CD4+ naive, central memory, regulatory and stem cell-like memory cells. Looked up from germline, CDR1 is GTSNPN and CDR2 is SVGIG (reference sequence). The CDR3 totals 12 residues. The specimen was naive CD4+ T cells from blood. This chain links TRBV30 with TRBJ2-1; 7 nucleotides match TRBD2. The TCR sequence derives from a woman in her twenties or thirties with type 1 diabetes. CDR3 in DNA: TGTGCGTTTGGGGCTAGCGGCGATGAGCAGTTCTTC. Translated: CAFGASGDEQFF.